The source of this T cell receptor (beta chain) is a study of T-cell memory formation after mild COVID-19. Trimming removed 1 base at V and 4 bases at J, with 10 bases between. The CDR3 is made up of 14 amino acids. TCRdb re-derived calls from the 5' RACE reads in MiXCR, one entry per CDR3 protein. This table holds a few hundred thousand distinct CDR3 sequences, under 25% found once. The specimen was PBMCs or a T cell subset sorted from them (not recorded which). This TCR derives from a man between 18 and 29 years old who had mild COVID-19 (a few samples of this study predate the infection). Cell type and time point are not known. The chain recombines TRBV12-3 or TRBV12-4 with TRBJ1-2, with D uncertain. CDR3 coding DNA: TGTGCCAGCAGTTTAGGACGACTCCGCTATGGCTACACCTTC. Its protein is CASSLGRLRYGYTF.